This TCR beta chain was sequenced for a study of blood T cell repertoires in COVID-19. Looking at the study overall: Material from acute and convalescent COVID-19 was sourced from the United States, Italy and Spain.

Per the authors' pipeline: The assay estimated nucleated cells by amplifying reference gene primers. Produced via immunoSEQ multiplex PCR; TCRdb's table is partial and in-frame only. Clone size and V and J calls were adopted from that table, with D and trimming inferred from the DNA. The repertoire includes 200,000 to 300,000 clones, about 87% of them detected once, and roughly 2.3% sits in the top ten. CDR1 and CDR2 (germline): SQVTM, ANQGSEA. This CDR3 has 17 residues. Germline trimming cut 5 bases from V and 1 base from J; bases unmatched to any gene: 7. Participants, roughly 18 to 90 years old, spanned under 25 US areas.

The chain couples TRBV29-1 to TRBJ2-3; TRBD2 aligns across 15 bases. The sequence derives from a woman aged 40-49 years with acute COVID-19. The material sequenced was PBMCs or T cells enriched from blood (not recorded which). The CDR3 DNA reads TGCAGCGTTACCGGGACTAGCGGGAGGATTCGCACAGATACGCAGTATTTT. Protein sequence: CSVTGTSGRIRTDTQYF.